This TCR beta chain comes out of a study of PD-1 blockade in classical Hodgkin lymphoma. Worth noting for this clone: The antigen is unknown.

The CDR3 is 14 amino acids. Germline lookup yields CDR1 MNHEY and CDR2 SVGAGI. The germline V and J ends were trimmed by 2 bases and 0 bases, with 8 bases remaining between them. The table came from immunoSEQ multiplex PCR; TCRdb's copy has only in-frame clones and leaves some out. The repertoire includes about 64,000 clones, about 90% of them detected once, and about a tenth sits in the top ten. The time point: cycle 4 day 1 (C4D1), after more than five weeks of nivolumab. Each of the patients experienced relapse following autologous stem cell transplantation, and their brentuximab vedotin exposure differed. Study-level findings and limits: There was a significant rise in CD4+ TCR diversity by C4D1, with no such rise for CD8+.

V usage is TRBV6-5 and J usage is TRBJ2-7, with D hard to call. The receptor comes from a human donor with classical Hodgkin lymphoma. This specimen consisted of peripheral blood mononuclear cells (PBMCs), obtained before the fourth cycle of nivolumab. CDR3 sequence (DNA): TGTGCCAGCAGTTACGGTGCCCTCTCCTACGAGCAGTACTTC. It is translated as CASSYGALSYEQYF.